These T cell receptor beta chains were read from a single sample in a study of T cell responses to AZD1222 COVID-19 vaccine. Sequenced by immunoSEQ multiplex PCR; TCRdb stores in-frame clones only, minus some. The table lists about 130,000 clones, approximately 94% of them singletons, with under 4% in the top ten. Source: peripheral blood, taken on day 0 of AZD1222 vaccination. These receptors were obtained from an adult in good health. The CDR3 runs from the conserved cysteine through the conserved F or W. Each record gives: J gene, D gene, V gene, clone size, CDR3 DNA, CDR3 protein. D genes are given only for firm matches. A clone size is listed for some rows: how often the clone was seen (once, few, many), or a class if it is expanded.

TRBJ1-3,TRBD1,TRBV6-5,once,TGTGCCAGCAGTCGGGGACAGCTCTCTGCGACCATATATTTT,CASSRGQLSATIYF
TRBJ1-2,NA,TRBV15,NA,TGTGCCACCAGCAGTTCCTGGGCGGACTATGGCTACACCTTC,CATSSSWADYGYTF
TRBJ2-1,TRBD1,TRBV5-1,NA,TGCGCCAGCAGCTCAAGACAGGGGGCTGGGGAGCAGTTCTTC,CASSSRQGAGEQFF
TRBJ2-7,TRBD2,TRBV10-3,NA,TGTGCCATCAGTGCGACTAGCGGGAGCGACGAGCAGTACTTC,CAISATSGSDEQYF
TRBJ2-3,NA,TRBV9,NA,TGTGCCAGCAGCTCCCGGGTGGCCCCAGATACGCAGTATTTT,CASSSRVAPDTQYF
TRBJ2-3,TRBD2,TRBV29-1,NA,TGCAGCGTTAGTAGCGGGAGGGGCACAGATACGCAGTATTTT,CSVSSGRGTDTQYF
TRBJ1-2,NA,TRBV16,NA,TGTGCCAGCAGCCAATCGGTACAACGATTTAACTATGGCTACACCTTC,CASSQSVQRFNYGYTF
TRBJ2-7,TRBD1,TRBV6-5,NA,TGTGCCAGCAGCGTCCGGGACAGGGGGCCCTACGAGCAGTACTTC,CASSVRDRGPYEQYF
TRBJ1-1,NA,TRBV27,NA,TGTGCCAGCAGAAGTCTGTTGGCCGAAGCTTTCTTT,CASRSLLAEAFF
TRBJ2-3,NA,TRBV2,NA,TGTGCCAGCGGGGTGTGGGAAGCTCGGGTGTATTTT,CASGVWEARVYF
TRBJ1-1,TRBD1,TRBV6-1,NA,TGTGCCAGCAGTGACGAGGGGGCAAGGGACACTGAAGCTTTCTTT,CASSDEGARDTEAFF
TRBJ1-2,NA,TRBV10-3,NA,TGTGCCATCAAGAGACAGGTCAACTATGGCTACACCTTC,CAIKRQVNYGYTF
TRBJ1-1,NA,TRBV7-9,NA,TGTGCCAGCAGCTTACACCTGATGAACACTGAAGCTTTCTTT,CASSLHLMNTEAFF
TRBJ1-1,NA,TRBV6-5,NA,TGTGCCAGCAGTTACTCATGGCAGGGGAAGACTGAAGCTTTCTTT,CASSYSWQGKTEAFF
TRBJ1-4,NA,TRBV7-2,NA,TGTGCCAGCAGCTTAGAGGGGTTGGGGGAAAAACTGTTTTTT,CASSLEGLGEKLFF
TRBJ1-1,NA,TRBV5-6,NA,TGTGCCAGCAGCTGGGGGAACACTGAAGCTTTCTTT,CASSWGNTEAFF
TRBJ1-6,TRBD1,TRBV9,few,TGTGCCAGCAGCGTTTCGCGGGACAGGGCCCAAGGGGGTAATTCACCCCTCCACTTT,CASSVSRDRAQGGNSPLHF
TRBJ2-1,NA,TRBV7-9,NA,TGTGCCAGCAGCACGAGAAGGACCAGGCACAATGAGCAGTTCTTC,CASSTRRTRHNEQFF
TRBJ2-5,NA,TRBV27,NA,TGTGCCAGCAGTATCCCGGGTGTCCAGACCCAGTACTTC,CASSIPGVQTQYF
TRBJ2-1,TRBD1,TRBV29-1,once,TGCAGCGCTGAGGGACAGGCGAGCTCCTACAATGAGCAGTTCTTC,CSAEGQASSYNEQFF
TRBJ1-5,NA,TRBV6-6,NA,TGTGCCAGCAGTACCCCAAACCAGCCCCAGCATTTT,CASSTPNQPQHF
TRBJ2-7,TRBD1,TRBV27,once,TGTGCCAGCAAACCCCTGGACAGGCGGGTCCCGAAGACCTACGAGCAGTACTTC,CASKPLDRRVPKTYEQYF
TRBJ2-3,NA,TRBV11-2,NA,TGTGCCAGCAGCTTAGGGGCGGGACAGCTTCGAGATACGCAGTATTTT,CASSLGAGQLRDTQYF
TRBJ2-2,NA,TRBV3-1/TRBV3-2,few,TGTGCCAGCAGCCAAGCTTGGAACACCGGGGAGCTGTTTTTT,CASSQAWNTGELFF
TRBJ1-1,NA,TRBV5-1,NA,TGCGCCAGCAGCGCCAGGGAGTTCGGTGAAGCTTTCTTT,CASSAREFGEAFF
TRBJ1-5,NA,TRBV6-1,NA,TGTGCCAGCAGTGATGGGACACGGCAGCAGCCCCAGCATTTT,CASSDGTRQQPQHF
TRBJ2-3,TRBD1,TRBV5-1,NA,TGCGCCAGCAGCTTGGCCCCAGGGGGCGTCGCAGATACGCAGTATTTT,CASSLAPGGVADTQYF
TRBJ2-1,NA,TRBV19,NA,TGTGCCAGTAGTATGGGCTTGGGCATGTCCTACAATGAGCAGTTCTTC,CASSMGLGMSYNEQFF
TRBJ2-1,NA,TRBV18,NA,TGTGCCAGCTCACCACTGGGGGTGGGGTACAATGAGCAGTTCTTC,CASSPLGVGYNEQFF
TRBJ1-4,TRBD1,TRBV3-1/TRBV3-2,NA,TGTGCCAGCAGCCCGTCAGGGGGTGTTGAAAAACTGTTTTTT,CASSPSGGVEKLFF
TRBJ1-1,NA,TRBV7-2,NA,TGTGCCAGCAGCTTAAGTTCGGCCGGGAACACTGAAGCTTTCTTT,CASSLSSAGNTEAFF
TRBJ2-1,TRBD2,TRBV9,NA,TGTGCCAGCAGCGCCGAGACTAGCGGGAGATCCTACAATGAGCAGTTCTTC,CASSAETSGRSYNEQFF
TRBJ1-3,NA,TRBV9,NA,TGTGCCAGCAGCGTAGTCCCAGACTCTGGAAACACCATATATTTT,CASSVVPDSGNTIYF
TRBJ2-7,NA,TRBV7-2,NA,TGTGCCAGCAGCTTCGGTTACGGGAACGAGCAGTACTTC,CASSFGYGNEQYF
TRBJ2-1,NA,TRBV3-1/TRBV3-2,NA,TGTGCCAGCAGCCTCTTGGTGTCTCAGCAGTTCTTC,CASSLLVSQQFF
TRBJ2-1,NA,TRBV9,NA,TGTGCCAGCAGCGTAACCCAGGAGTACAATGAGCAGTTCTTC,CASSVTQEYNEQFF
TRBJ1-6,NA,TRBV7-3,few,TGTGCCAGCAGCTTACCGGGGGCTAATTCACCCCTCCACTTT,CASSLPGANSPLHF
TRBJ1-6,NA,TRBV18,NA,TGTGCCAGCTCACCGATGGGACGTGGTAATTCACCCCTCCACTTT,CASSPMGRGNSPLHF
TRBJ1-1,NA,TRBV3-1/TRBV3-2,NA,TGTGCCAGCAGCCAAACTCCGCGGAACACTGAAGCTTTCTTT,CASSQTPRNTEAFF
TRBJ2-2,NA,TRBV5-1,NA,TGCGCCAGCAGTGGGACTTTGGTGAACACCGGGGAGCTGTTTTTT,CASSGTLVNTGELFF
TRBJ1-5,NA,TRBV28,NA,TGTGCCAGCCTATCGGGTATCGCTGGGGGACCGTCTAGCAATCAGCCCCAGCATTTT,CASLSGIAGGPSSNQPQHF
TRBJ1-1,TRBD1,TRBV27,NA,TGTGCCAGCAGCCCCGGGACAGACCCAGCTTTCTTT,CASSPGTDPAFF
TRBJ2-7,TRBD2,TRBV5-1,NA,TGCGCCAGCAGCCCCCTAGCGGGAGGCTTCTCCTACGAGCAGTACTTC,CASSPLAGGFSYEQYF
TRBJ1-5,TRBD1,TRBV6-2/TRBV6-3,NA,TGTGCCAGCAGTCCGGGACAGGGGCTATTGGATCAGCCCCAGCATTTT,CASSPGQGLLDQPQHF
TRBJ1-4,NA,TRBV15,NA,TGTGCCACCAGCAGAGAGGCGGCAGGGGCTGGAAAACTGTTTTTT,CATSREAAGAGKLFF
TRBJ2-7,NA,TRBV28,NA,TGTGCCAGCAGTTCCACCGGGGGCAAGCTGGGCGAGCAGTACTTC,CASSSTGGKLGEQYF
TRBJ1-3,NA,TRBV28,NA,TGTGCCAGCAGTTTACCGGGGGGAAACACCATATATTTT,CASSLPGGNTIYF
TRBJ1-5,NA,TRBV6-6,NA,TGTGCCAGCAGTTACTCAAGTTCCCAGGGACAGCCCCAGCATTTT,CASSYSSSQGQPQHF
TRBJ1-4,NA,TRBV19,NA,TGTGCCAGTAGGCCCTCGAGGCAGGACTACGCAACTAATGAAAAACTGTTTTTT,CASRPSRQDYATNEKLFF